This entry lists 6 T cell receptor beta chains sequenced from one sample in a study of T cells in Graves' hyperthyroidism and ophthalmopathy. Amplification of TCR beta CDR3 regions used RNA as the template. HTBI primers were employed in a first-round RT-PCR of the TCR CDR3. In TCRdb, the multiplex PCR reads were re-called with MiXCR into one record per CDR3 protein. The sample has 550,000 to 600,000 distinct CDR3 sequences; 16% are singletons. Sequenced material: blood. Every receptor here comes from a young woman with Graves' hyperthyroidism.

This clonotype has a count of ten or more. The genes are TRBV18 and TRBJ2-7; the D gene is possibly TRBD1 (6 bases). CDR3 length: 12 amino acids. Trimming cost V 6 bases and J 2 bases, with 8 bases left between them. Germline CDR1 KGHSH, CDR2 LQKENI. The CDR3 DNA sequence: TGTGCCAGCTCCGGACAGCCCTACGAGCAGTACTTC. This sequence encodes CASSGQPYEQYF. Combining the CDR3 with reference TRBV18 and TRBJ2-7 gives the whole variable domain NAGVMQNPRHLVRRRGQEARLRCSPMKGHSHVYWYRQLPEEGLKFMVYLQKENIIDESGMPKERFSAEFPKEGPSILRIQQVVRGDSAAYFCASSGQPYEQYFGPGTRLTVT.

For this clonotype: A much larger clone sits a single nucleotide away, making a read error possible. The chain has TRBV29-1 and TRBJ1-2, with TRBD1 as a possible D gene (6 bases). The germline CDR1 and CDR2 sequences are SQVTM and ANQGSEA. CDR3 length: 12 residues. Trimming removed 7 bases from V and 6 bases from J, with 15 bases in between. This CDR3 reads CSAGQTNHGYTF. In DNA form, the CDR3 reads TGCAGCGCCGGACAGACCAACCATGGCTACACCTTC. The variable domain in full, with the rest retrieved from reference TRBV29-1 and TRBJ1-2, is SAVISQKPSRDICQRGTSLTIQCQVDSQVTMMFWYRQQPGQSLTLIATANQGSEATYESGFVIDKFPISRPNLTFSTLTVSNMSPEDSSIYLCSAGQTNHGYTFGSGTRLTVV.

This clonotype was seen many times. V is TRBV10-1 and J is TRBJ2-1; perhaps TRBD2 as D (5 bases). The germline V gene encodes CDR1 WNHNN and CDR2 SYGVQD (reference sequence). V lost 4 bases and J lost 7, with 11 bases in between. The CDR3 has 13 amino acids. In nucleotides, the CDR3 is TGCGCCAGCAGTGCGGACTTTCAGAATGAGCAGTTCTTC. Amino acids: CASSADFQNEQFF.

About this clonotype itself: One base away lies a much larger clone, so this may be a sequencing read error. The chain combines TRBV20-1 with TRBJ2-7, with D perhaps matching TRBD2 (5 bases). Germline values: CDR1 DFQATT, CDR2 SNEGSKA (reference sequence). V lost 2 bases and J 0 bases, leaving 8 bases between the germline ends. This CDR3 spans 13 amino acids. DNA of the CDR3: TGCAGTGCTAGATCCGACTACTCCTACGAGCAGTACTTC. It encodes CSARSDYSYEQYF.

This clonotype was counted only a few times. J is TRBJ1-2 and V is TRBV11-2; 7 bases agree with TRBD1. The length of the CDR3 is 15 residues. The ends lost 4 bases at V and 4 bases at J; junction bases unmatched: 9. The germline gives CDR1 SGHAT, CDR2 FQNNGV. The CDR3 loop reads CASSSSGRGAYGYTF. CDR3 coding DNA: TGTGCCAGCAGCTCTAGCGGCAGGGGGGCCTATGGCTACACCTTC.

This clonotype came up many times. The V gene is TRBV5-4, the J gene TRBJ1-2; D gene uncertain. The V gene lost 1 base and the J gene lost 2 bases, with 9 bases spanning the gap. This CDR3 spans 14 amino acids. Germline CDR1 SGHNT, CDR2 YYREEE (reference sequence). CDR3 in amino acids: CASSLTQSNYGYTF. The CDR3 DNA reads TGTGCCAGCAGCTTGACACAATCGAACTATGGCTACACCTTC.